This entry features one T cell receptor beta chain sequence. Its antigen remains unknown. The method was immunoSEQ multiplex PCR; TCRdb's version includes in-frame clones alone and lacks a portion of them. The table lists approximately 28,000 clones, 85% to 90% of them singletons, with approximately 20% in the top ten. The record originates from a study of OX40 agonist ivuxolimab in advanced cancers. The overall study: Previous treatment with anti-PD-1, anti-PD-L1 or anti-CTLA-4 therapy was allowed; under 50% had received some. Partial responses, seen in three patients, involved one hepatocellular carcinoma and two cutaneous melanomas.

Study-wide findings and caveats: Partial responders receiving 0.1-3.0 mg/kg showed among the lowest clonal expansion.

The CDR3 totals 13 residues. V lost 2 bases and J 4 bases, leaving 8 bases between the germline ends. Germline values: CDR1 LNHDA, CDR2 SQIVND (reference sequence). This TCR derives from an adult with an advanced solid tumor such as melanoma, head and neck, liver or kidney cancer. The chain links TRBV19 to TRBJ2-5; D assignment may be TRBD1 or TRBD2 (5 bases each). The sequences come from CD4+ or CD8+ T cells sorted from blood, collected in a trial of the OX40 agonist ivuxolimab. In DNA form, the CDR3 reads TGTGCCAGTAGTATACATGGGGGAGAGACCCAGTACTTC. This encodes CASSIHGGETQYF.